These 29 T cell receptor beta chains came from one sample sequenced in a study of blood T cell repertoires in COVID-19. The repertoire was sequenced with immunoSEQ multiplex PCR; TCRdb's copy has only in-frame clones and lacks some. The sample lists tens of thousands of clones; approximately 86% were seen once. The specimen sequenced was peripheral blood. These receptor sequences come from a man aged 40-55 years with acute or convalescent COVID-19.

The V and J genes are TRBV5-1 and TRBJ1-1, with 10 bases identical to TRBD1. The CDR3 has 18 amino acids. Looked up from germline, CDR1 is SGHRS and CDR2 is YFSETQ. J lost 0 bases, V lost 4 bases, and 12 bases had no gene match. CDR3 sequence: CASSPRTRDRGLNTEAFF. Here the CDR3 DNA reads TGCGCCAGCAGCCCCCGAACCCGGGACAGGGGCCTGAACACTGAAGCTTTCTTT.

This chain uses TRBV7-9 with TRBJ2-4, with a possible D match to TRBD1 (6 bases). Looked up from germline, CDR1 is SEHNR and CDR2 is FQNEAQ (reference sequence). CDR3 length: 17 amino acids. Deletions cut 2 bases from V and 0 bases from J, with 14 bases between. The CDR3 nucleotides are TGTGCCAGCAGCTTACAAGGGACACGCCTAGCCAAAAACATTCAGTACTTC. It encodes CASSLQGTRLAKNIQYF.

The gene calls are TRBV19 and TRBJ1-1; D ambiguous. The CDR3 length is 17 residues. V dropped 6 bases and J dropped 3 bases, with 23 bases sitting between them. Per the germline V gene, CDR1 is LNHDA and CDR2 is SQIVND (reference sequence). The CDR3 spells CASSPRFDNRRDTEAFF. DNA for the CDR3: TGTGCCAGTAGCCCCCGCTTTGACAATCGCCGCGACACTGAAGCTTTCTTT.

The chain employs TRBV20-1 and TRBJ1-2, with 7 nucleotides matching TRBD1. V was pared by 3 bases and J by 7 bases, with 8 bases of the junction left unmatched. This CDR3 is built from 13 residues. CDR1 is DFQATT, CDR2 SNEGSKA, per germline (reference sequence). Here the CDR3 reads CSASVTGIRGYTF. The CDR3 nucleotides read TGCAGTGCTAGTGTGACAGGGATTCGTGGCTACACCTTC.

This clone was observed once. The chain carries TRBV11-3 and TRBJ2-5, with a tentative D call TRBD1 (6 bases). CDR1 SGHNT and CDR2 YENEEA come from the germline V gene. CDR3 length equals 13 residues. V gave up 3 bases and J gave up 6 bases, with 11 bases separating them. This CDR3 is CASSFRGQKTQYF. DNA of the CDR3: TGTGCCAGCAGCTTCAGGGGACAAAAGACCCAGTACTTC.

This sequence joins TRBV25-1 and TRBJ2-6; 8 nucleotides line up with TRBD1. CDR1 MGHDK and CDR2 SYGVNS come from the germline V gene. J gave up 1 base and V 3 bases, and 8 bases lay outside the gene matches. The CDR3 contains 18 residues. This chain's CDR3 is CASSDRDRLDSGANVLTF. The CDR3 nucleotides are TGTGCCAGCAGTGACCGGGACAGGCTAGATTCTGGGGCCAACGTCCTGACTTTC.

V is TRBV19 and J is TRBJ2-2; D may be TRBD2 (6 bases). Germline V gene lookup returns CDR1 LNHDA and CDR2 SQIVND (reference sequence). Trimming left V 6 bases short and J 8 bases short, with 19 bases between. There are 15 residues in the CDR3. CDR3: CASRPTGTSMGELFF. The CDR3 coding sequence is TGTGCCAGTAGACCGACCGGGACTTCGATGGGGGAGCTGTTTTTT.

The chain joins TRBV18 to TRBJ2-3, with D perhaps TRBD1 (6 bases). This CDR3 spans 17 amino acids. The ends were cut back, 0 bases at V and 0 bases at J, with 13 bases in the middle. Germline CDR1 reads KGHSH; CDR2 reads LQKENI. The CDR3 DNA reads as TGTGCCAGCTCACCACCCTGGACAGACCCTAGCACAGATACGCAGTATTTT. Translated: CASSPPWTDPSTDTQYF.

The V call is TRBV5-1, the J call TRBJ2-2; possibly TRBD2 for D (5 bases). Germline lookup yields CDR1 SGHRS and CDR2 YFSETQ. V was cut by 2 bases and J by 8 bases, with 19 bases left in between. The CDR3 totals 16 residues. CDR3: CASSFRGAPTMGELFF. DNA of the CDR3: TGCGCCAGCAGCTTCCGGGGAGCCCCCACCATGGGGGAGCTGTTTTTT.

A single count supports this clone. The rearrangement uses TRBV18 and TRBJ2-2; no clear D. V lost 3 bases and J 3 bases, leaving 11 bases between the germline ends. CDR1 and CDR2 (germline): KGHSH, LQKENI. The CDR3 is 15 residues long. This chain's CDR3 is CASSPRIPDTGELFF. The CDR3 region has the DNA TGTGCCAGCTCACCGCGAATACCGGACACCGGGGAGCTGTTTTTT.

The chain uses TRBV25-1 and TRBJ1-2, with a tentative D call TRBD1 (6 bases). Per the germline V gene, CDR1 is MGHDK and CDR2 is SYGVNS. The CDR3 loop spans 13 amino acids. Between the trimmed V and J ends, which lost 3 bases and 7 bases, there was a span of 12 bases. DNA for the CDR3: TGTGCCAGCAGTGACCCAGGGGAAGGTGGCTACACCTTC. Its protein is CASSDPGEGGYTF.

This rearrangement joins TRBV10-2 to TRBJ1-2, with 9 bases identical to TRBD1. V gave up 9 bases and J gave up 0 bases; unmatched junction bases: 8. Germline V gene sequence: CDR1 WSHSY, CDR2 SAAADI. The CDR3 covers 15 residues. In DNA form, the CDR3 reads TGCGCCAGTTCCGGGACAGGGCACACTAACTATGGCTACACCTTC. Translated, it gives CASSGTGHTNYGYTF.

V is TRBV29-1 and J is TRBJ2-7; a possible D gene is TRBD2 (6 bases). This CDR3 spans 11 amino acids. Looked up from germline, CDR1 is SQVTM and CDR2 is ANQGSEA. Trimming stripped 4 bases from V and 5 bases from J, with 9 bases between. CDR3 region: CSVGLGDEQYF. The CDR3 DNA follows: TGCAGCGTTGGACTAGGGGACGAGCAGTACTTC.

The chain has TRBV5-1 and TRBJ2-2; D uncertain. The CDR3 totals 14 residues. Per the germline V gene, CDR1 is SGHRS and CDR2 is YFSETQ. The V end was cut by 0 bases, the J end by 3 bases, with 6 bases between. CDR3 protein: CASSLATDTGELFF. For the CDR3, the DNA is TGCGCCAGCAGCTTGGCTACAGACACCGGGGAGCTGTTTTTT.

J is TRBJ2-5 and V is TRBV6-2 or TRBV6-3; no reliable D call. V was trimmed by 4 bases and J by 3 bases, leaving 3 bases between them. Germline V gives CDR1 MNHEY, CDR2 SVGEGT. This CDR3 is 11 amino acids long. The chain's CDR3 is CASSSKETQYF. As DNA, the CDR3 is TGTGCCAGCAGTTCTAAAGAGACCCAGTACTTC.

This chain links TRBV3-1 (or the pseudogene TRBV3-2) with TRBJ1-4, with D possibly TRBD1 on 5 matching bases. This CDR3 spans 13 amino acids. V lost 3 bases and J lost 6, with 8 bases in between. Per the germline V gene, CDR1 is LGHDT and CDR2 is YNNKEL (reference sequence). CDR3 in DNA: TGTGCCAGCAGCCAGGGAGGGGATGAAAAACTGTTTTTT. It yields the protein CASSQGGDEKLFF.

This clone was detected only once. This chain connects TRBV12-5 to TRBJ2-1; 14 bases map to TRBD2. This CDR3 is built from 15 residues. The J segment lost 5 bases and the V segment lost 6 bases, leaving 3 bases of the junction unmatched. Germline CDR1 is LGHNT and CDR2 is FRNRAP. In DNA form, the CDR3 reads TGTGCTAGTGGCCCGGGACTAGCGGGGGACAATGAGCAGTTCTTC. Protein: CASGPGLAGDNEQFF.

This chain uses TRBV4-1 with TRBJ2-7, with TRBD2 matching 9 bases. In germline, CDR1 is MGHRA, CDR2 YSYEKL. V dropped 0 bases and J dropped 2; count of bases not matched to a gene: 5. The CDR3 loop spans 16 amino acids. The CDR3 sequence is CASSQDYLAGTYEQYF. The CDR3 DNA follows: TGCGCCAGCAGCCAAGATTACCTAGCGGGGACCTACGAGCAGTACTTC.

The V gene is TRBV19, the J gene TRBJ1-5; a possible D gene is TRBD1 (6 bases). The CDR3 has 17 amino acids. Trimming left V 1 base short and J 3 bases short, with 16 bases between. Germline V gene sequence: CDR1 LNHDA, CDR2 SQIVND (reference sequence). CDR3 loop: CASSIAPYRAYNQPQHF. Here the CDR3 DNA reads TGTGCCAGTAGTATAGCCCCCTACAGGGCATACAATCAGCCCCAGCATTTT.

This chain joins TRBV12-3 or TRBV12-4 and TRBJ2-7; D may be TRBD2 (6 bases). V lost 6 bases, J lost 2 bases, and 11 bases lay in between. The CDR3 length is 13 residues. For the CDR3, the DNA is TGTGCCAGCAGCCAGGACTACCCCTACGAGCAGTACTTC. Translated, it gives CASSQDYPYEQYF.

J is TRBJ1-2 and V is TRBV7-2; D remains unclear. The V gene's germline CDR1 is SGHTA and CDR2 FQGNSA. The CDR3 has 13 amino acids. With 2 bases removed from V and 5 bases from J, the gap between germline ends came to 9 bases. The CDR3 coding sequence is TGTGCCAGCAGCTTACAGTCAGGATATGGCTACACCTTC. Translation gives CASSLQSGYGYTF.

The genes are TRBV24-1 and TRBJ1-4; TRBD1 aligns across 7 bases. Unmatched junction bases numbered 17, after V lost 8 bases and J lost 0 bases. Germline CDR1 reads KGHDR; CDR2 reads SFDVKD. There are 19 residues in the CDR3. This CDR3 is CATTARAGTDNATNEKLFF. In nucleotides, the CDR3 is TGTGCCACCACCGCTCGGGCCGGGACAGACAACGCAACTAATGAAAAACTGTTTTTT.

V and J are TRBV7-6 and TRBJ2-2; TRBD2 aligns across 7 bases. Germline V gene data show CDR1 as SGHVS and CDR2 as FNYEAQ. This CDR3 spans 16 amino acids. J gave up 0 bases and V 1 base, and 2 bases lay outside the gene matches. DNA of the CDR3: TGTGCCAGCAGCTTAGAGCTAGCGGCGAACACCGGGGAGCTGTTTTTT. The encoded protein is CASSLELAANTGELFF.

This sequence joins TRBV6-5 and TRBJ2-3; 7 bases map to TRBD2. Trimming took 6 bases from V and 6 from J; bases not matched to a gene: 12. There are 15 residues in the CDR3. The V gene's germline CDR1 is MNHEY and CDR2 SVGAGI. The CDR3 sequence is CASSTSTGGLDTQYF. The CDR3 DNA reads as TGTGCCAGCAGCACATCCACGGGGGGTTTGGATACGCAGTATTTT.

V gene TRBV6-6 combines with J gene TRBJ2-1; tentatively, D is TRBD1 (6 bases). Germline V gives CDR1 MNHNY, CDR2 SVGAGI (reference sequence). The V end lost 8 bases, the J end lost 1 base, and 9 bases lay between the germline ends. This CDR3 has 13 residues. CDR3 in amino acids: CASARGSYNEQFF. The CDR3 DNA sequence: TGTGCCAGCGCGAGGGGGTCCTACAATGAGCAGTTCTTC.

The chain joins TRBV9 to TRBJ1-6; tentatively, D is TRBD1 (5 bases). Germline V lookup: CDR1 SGDLS, CDR2 YYNGEE. The CDR3 totals 16 residues. Trimming removed 3 bases at V and 6 bases at J, with 16 bases between. For the CDR3, the DNA is TGTGCCAGCAGCGCCCTCCCCGGACACCTTAATTCACCCCTCCACTTT. It codes for CASSALPGHLNSPLHF.

This clone was counted only a few times. The chain is built from TRBV24-1 and TRBJ1-5, with 11 nucleotides matching TRBD1. Germline CDR1 reads KGHDR; CDR2 reads SFDVKD. V dropped 4 bases and J dropped 6; count of bases not matched to a gene: 4. The CDR3 runs to 15 residues. Here the CDR3 reads CATSDGTGGFQPQHF. For the CDR3, the DNA is TGTGCCACCAGTGACGGGACAGGGGGTTTTCAGCCCCAGCATTTT.

This sequence joins TRBV10-2 and TRBJ1-5; D is uncertain. V lost 3 bases and J 6 bases, leaving 6 bases between the germline ends. Germline-derived CDR1 and CDR2 are WSHSY and SAAADI. The CDR3 is 12 residues long. This CDR3 reads CASSDRVQPQHF. The CDR3 DNA follows: TGCGCCAGCAGTGATCGGGTTCAGCCCCAGCATTTT.

This clone was picked up one time. The chain is built from TRBV27 and TRBJ2-1, with 7 positions matching TRBD2. In germline, CDR1 is MNHEY, CDR2 SMNVEV (reference sequence). V was pared by 0 bases and J by 6 bases, with 2 bases of the junction left unmatched. The CDR3 contains 14 residues. CDR3 protein: CASSLSTSLNEQFF. In DNA form, the CDR3 reads TGTGCCAGCAGTTTATCGACTAGCCTCAATGAGCAGTTCTTC.